Below are 32 T cell receptor beta chains sequenced from a single sample in a study of cytomegalovirus exposure and HLA in healthy donors. PCR amplification relied on 60 Vbeta primers (plus 13 Jbeta primers). Clones were read by immunoSEQ multiplex PCR, and TCRdb kept only the in-frame ones, dropping some. In all, the sample yields around 100,000 clones. Sequencing was done on a sample of PBMCs. The receptors here all came from a young man in good health and CMV-seronegative.

J is TRBJ1-6 and V is TRBV19, with TRBD1 as a possible D gene (6 bases). CDR1 is LNHDA and CDR2 is SQIVND in the germline V gene (reference sequence). CDR3 size: 13 residues. The V and J ends lost 4 bases and 14 bases respectively, with 15 bases between them. Here the CDR3 reads CASSTTGPGALHF. The CDR3 region has the DNA TGTGCCAGTAGTACTACAGGGCCTGGGGCCCTCCACTTT.

The rearrangement uses TRBV7-2 and TRBJ1-2; possible D gene TRBD1, 6 bases. Germline CDR1 is SGHTA and CDR2 is FQGNSA. V was cut by 5 bases and J by 4 bases, with 20 bases left in between. This CDR3 region has 16 residues. The CDR3 coding sequence is TGTGCCAGCAGCCCCCGCCGCCTACAGGGACCCTATGGCTACACCTTC. As protein: CASSPRRLQGPYGYTF.

This chain connects TRBV9 to TRBJ2-1; 8 bases fit TRBD2. Losses at the gene ends were 0 bases for V and 7 bases for J; bases not matched to a gene: 9. This CDR3 region has 16 residues. The germline CDR1 and CDR2 sequences are SGDLS and YYNGEE. The CDR3 DNA sequence: TGTGCCAGCAGCGTAGCGGGAGGGGGGGGCTCTAATGAGCAGTTCTTC. Protein: CASSVAGGGGSNEQFF.

The gene calls are TRBV5-1 and TRBJ1-6, with D possibly being TRBD1 (5 bases). In germline, CDR1 is SGHRS, CDR2 YFSETQ. Trimming removed 4 bases from V and 0 bases from J, with 11 bases in between. The CDR3 totals 16 residues. The chain's CDR3 is CASSRGGGSYNSPLHF. CDR3 DNA sequence: TGCGCCAGCAGCCGCGGGGGGGGCTCCTATAATTCACCCCTCCACTTT.

The chain links TRBV27 to TRBJ1-2; TRBD1 aligns across 10 bases. Per the germline V gene, CDR1 is MNHEY and CDR2 is SMNVEV (reference sequence). The CDR3 is 14 amino acids. V lost 6 bases to trimming and J lost 13 bases; unmatched junction nucleotides: 14. The CDR3 sequence is CASSFGLGQGSFTF. CDR3 DNA: TGTGCCAGCAGCTTCGGCCTGGGACAGGGGAGTTTCACCTTC.

V usage is TRBV5-1 and J usage is TRBJ1-2; no firm D call. V shed 0 bases and J shed 4 bases, with 10 bases lying between them. The CDR3 runs to 14 residues. CDR1 is SGHRS and CDR2 is YFSETQ in the germline V gene. This CDR3 reads CASSLETASYGYTF. CDR3 sequence (DNA): TGCGCCAGCAGCTTGGAGACGGCTAGCTATGGCTACACCTTC.

The rearrangement joins TRBV5-1 to TRBJ1-2, with D maybe TRBD1 (5 bases). CDR3 length: 15 residues. Germline CDR1 reads SGHRS; CDR2 reads YFSETQ. Trimming shortened V by 0 bases and J by 4 bases, and 13 bases separated the two germline ends. CDR3 bases: TGCGCCAGCAGCTTGGCCGCGGGGGGGACCTATGGCTACACCTTC. It yields the protein CASSLAAGGTYGYTF.

V usage is TRBV18 and J usage is TRBJ1-4, with a tentative D call TRBD1 (6 bases). The CDR3 is made up of 16 amino acids. The germline V gene has CDR1 KGHSH and CDR2 LQKENI. V was pared by 0 bases and J by 8 bases, with 16 bases between. The CDR3: CASSPPGRGAEEKLFF. The DNA for the CDR3 is TGTGCCAGCTCACCACCGGGACGGGGGGCGGAGGAAAAACTGTTTTTT.

The V call is TRBV10-3, the J call TRBJ2-1; 13 bases map to TRBD2. The CDR3 length is 15 residues. Germline assignment: CDR1 ENHRY and CDR2 SYGVKD. Losses at the gene ends were 7 bases for V and 5 bases for J; bases not matched to a gene: 5. As DNA, the CDR3 is TGTGCCATCACTACAGGACTAGCGGGGGACAATGAGCAGTTCTTC. It codes for CAITTGLAGDNEQFF.

The chain employs TRBV30 and TRBJ2-5; TRBD2 might be the D (6 bases). The CDR3 sequence is 15 residues long. V lost 3 bases, J lost 5 bases, and 19 bases lay in between. Germline V gene lookup returns CDR1 GTSNPN and CDR2 SVGIG (reference sequence). As DNA, the CDR3 is TGTGCCTGGAGCCGACAATCGGGCGGAGGGGAGACCCAGTACTTC. Translating it yields CAWSRQSGGGETQYF.

The gene calls are TRBV4-3 and TRBJ1-1; tentative D call: TRBD1 (5 bases). CDR3 length equals 14 residues. The germline V and J ends were trimmed by 0 bases and 5 bases, with 10 bases remaining between them. CDR1 is LGHNA and CDR2 is YSLEER in the germline V gene. The CDR3 DNA is TGCGCCAGCAGCCAAGAGCAGGGATGGACTGAAGCTTTCTTT. Its protein is CASSQEQGWTEAFF.

This chain connects TRBV14 to TRBJ1-2; possible D gene TRBD1, 5 bases. This CDR3 has 15 residues. V was clipped by 0 bases and J by 7 bases, with 15 bases between them. Germline V CDR1 and CDR2: SGHDN, FVKESK. The chain's CDR3 is CASSQDDNSGGGYTF. As DNA, the CDR3 is TGTGCCAGCAGCCAAGATGACAACTCGGGGGGTGGCTACACCTTC.

The chain uses TRBV29-1 and TRBJ2-7; 9 positions match TRBD1. After removal of 3 bases from V and 7 bases from J, the junction contained 7 bases not matched to a gene. Germline V gene data show CDR1 as SQVTM and CDR2 as ANQGSEA. The CDR3 totals 13 residues. The CDR3 nucleotides read TGCAGCGTTGATTTGGGACAGGGAAGGGAGCAGTACTTC. Protein: CSVDLGQGREQYF.

The gene calls are TRBV2 and TRBJ2-2; D may be TRBD2 (6 bases). Looked up from germline, CDR1 is SNHLY and CDR2 is FYNNEI. V shed 4 bases and J shed 0 bases, with 9 bases lying between them. This CDR3 contains 15 residues. CDR3 coding DNA: TGTGCCAGCAGTGCGGGGGTATCGAACACCGGGGAGCTGTTTTTT. Translating it yields CASSAGVSNTGELFF.

The chain uses TRBV7-6 and TRBJ2-5, with 9 nucleotides matching TRBD1. The DNA matches TRBJ2-7 better at its end, which makes the J call doubtful. Germline V CDR1 and CDR2: SGHVS, FNYEAQ. The CDR3 is 14 amino acids. CDR3 DNA: TGTGCCAGCAGCCCGGGACAGGGAACCTACGAGCAGTACTTC. Translated: CASSPGQGTYEQYF.

The CDR3 protein is CASSLGSRGLHNEQFF. The DNA of the CDR3 is TGTGCCAGCAGCTTGGGCAGCAGGGGGTTGCACAATGAGCAGTTCTTC. The V gene is TRBV5-4, the J gene TRBJ2-1, with 7 bases fitting TRBD1. Germline CDR1 and CDR2: SGHNT and YYREEE (reference sequence). With 0 bases clipped from V and 5 bases from J, the junction kept 8 bases outside the gene matches. The CDR3 is 16 residues long.

This chain links TRBV5-1 with TRBJ2-5; D is possibly TRBD1 (5 bases). Deletions cut 0 bases from V and 3 bases from J, with 12 bases between. The CDR3 covers 15 residues. CDR1 SGHRS and CDR2 YFSETQ come from the germline V gene. CDR3 in DNA: TGCGCCAGCAGCTTGGAGACAGCCTCCGAAGAGACCCAGTACTTC. Amino acids: CASSLETASEETQYF.

The rearrangement links TRBV5-1 to TRBJ2-5; D perhaps matches TRBD1 (5 bases). Germline V gene sequence: CDR1 SGHRS, CDR2 YFSETQ. Trimming removed 0 bases at V and 2 bases at J, with 14 bases between. This CDR3 spans 16 amino acids. The CDR3 reads CASSLDPGLGQETQYF. As DNA, the CDR3 is TGCGCCAGCAGCTTGGATCCAGGGCTGGGGCAAGAGACCCAGTACTTC.

This rearrangement joins TRBV7-8 to TRBJ1-1; D is ambiguous. V lost 1 base to trimming and J lost 1 base, with 10 bases between them. The CDR3 extends over 15 amino acids. Germline CDR1 SGHVS, CDR2 FQNEAQ. This CDR3 reads CASSLGTGSNTEAFF. The CDR3 nucleotides read TGTGCCAGCAGCTTAGGTACGGGTTCGAACACTGAAGCTTTCTTT.

This sequence joins TRBV27 and TRBJ2-3; 12 bases match TRBD2. This CDR3 spans 17 amino acids. CDR1 and CDR2 from the germline V gene are MNHEY and SMNVEV (reference sequence). The ends lost 9 bases at V and 4 bases at J; junction bases unmatched: 14. The CDR3 nucleotides are TGTGCCAGTTCGAATCTAGCGGGGGGGCCGATAGCAGATACGCAGTATTTT. It codes for CASSNLAGGPIADTQYF.

This chain connects TRBV7-9 to TRBJ1-1, with D maybe TRBD1 (5 bases). Germline V gives CDR1 SEHNR, CDR2 FQNEAQ (reference sequence). The V end was cut by 4 bases, the J end by 5 bases, with 14 bases between. CDR3 length: 14 amino acids. In DNA form, the CDR3 reads TGTGCCAGCAGCTATGGGGCCTTGGGGACTGAAGCTTTCTTT. This translates into CASSYGALGTEAFF.

The chain is built from TRBV4-1 and TRBJ1-1; no clear D. V lost 0 bases and J lost 0, with 8 bases in between. The length of the CDR3 is 15 residues. Germline values: CDR1 MGHRA, CDR2 YSYEKL. For the CDR3, the DNA is TGCGCCAGCAGCCAAGAAGCGGATCTGAACACTGAAGCTTTCTTT. Translated: CASSQEADLNTEAFF.

The chain uses TRBV5-1 and TRBJ2-5; the match to TRBD2 covers 13 bases. J gave up 3 bases and V 0 bases, and 2 bases lay outside the gene matches. The CDR3 is made up of 16 amino acids. Germline V CDR1 and CDR2: SGHRS, YFSETQ. In DNA form, the CDR3 reads TGCGCCAGCAGCTTGGGACTAGCGGGGGGCGAAGAGACCCAGTACTTC. Amino acids: CASSLGLAGGEETQYF.

The chain uses TRBV7-9 and TRBJ2-7; TRBD1 is a possible D gene (7 bases). Germline loops: CDR1 SEHNR, CDR2 FQNEAQ (reference sequence). The CDR3 runs 15 residues. The V end lost 0 bases, the J end lost 8 bases, and 17 bases lay between the germline ends. The CDR3, as DNA: TGTGCCAGCAGCTTAGCCCGACAGGGACTCTGGAAGCAGTACTTC. It translates to CASSLARQGLWKQYF.

The chain carries TRBV12-5 and TRBJ1-5; D gene unclear. The V gene's germline CDR1 is LGHNT and CDR2 FRNRAP. With 2 bases removed from V and 6 bases from J, the gap between germline ends came to 14 bases. The CDR3 extends over 15 amino acids. The CDR3 nucleotides read TGTGCTAGTGGTTTGTCCCGGGGTCCAAGTCAGCCCCAGCATTTT. This codes for CASGLSRGPSQPQHF.

This chain uses TRBV7-9 with TRBJ1-5; D not certain. CDR1 is SEHNR and CDR2 is FQNEAQ in the germline V gene (reference sequence). Trimming shortened V by 4 bases and J by 9 bases, and 10 bases separated the two germline ends. The CDR3 consists of 12 residues. CDR3 nucleotides: TGTGCCAGCAGCTACGGTTCCGGGCCCCAGCATTTT. Its protein is CASSYGSGPQHF.

This rearrangement joins TRBV18 to TRBJ1-1; maybe TRBD1 (6 bases). This CDR3 region has 14 residues. Between the trimmed V and J ends, which lost 1 base and 7 bases, there was a span of 13 bases. In germline, CDR1 is KGHSH, CDR2 LQKENI. Here the CDR3 reads CASSPQGVKGEAFF. In DNA form, the CDR3 reads TGTGCCAGCTCACCACAGGGGGTGAAAGGTGAAGCTTTCTTT.

The chain is built from TRBV6-5 and TRBJ1-2, with 9 nucleotides matching TRBD1. The germline CDR1 and CDR2 sequences are MNHEY and SVGAGI. The CDR3 is 13 residues long. The V gene end was trimmed by 5 bases and the J gene end by 8 bases; junction bases not matched to a gene: 6. The CDR3 sequence is CASSQQGAGGYTF. The CDR3, as DNA: TGTGCCAGCAGTCAACAGGGGGCGGGGGGCTACACCTTC.

The chain employs TRBV18 and TRBJ1-6; D not resolved. Germline V gene lookup returns CDR1 KGHSH and CDR2 LQKENI. V lost 3 bases and J lost 8, with 8 bases in between. CDR3 length equals 13 residues. DNA for the CDR3: TGTGCCAGCTCACCTGTCCCGGATTCACCCCTCCACTTT. It specifies CASSPVPDSPLHF. Using reference TRBV18 and TRBJ1-6 for the parts outside the CDR3, the full variable domain is NAGVMQNPRHLVRRRGQEARLRCSPMKGHSHVYWYRQLPEEGLKFMVYLQKENIIDESGMPKERFSAEFPKEGPSILRIQQVVRGDSAAYFCASSPVPDSPLHFGNGTRLTVT.

V is TRBV29-1 and J is TRBJ1-1, with D maybe TRBD1 (6 bases). CDR3 length equals 11 residues. Germline CDR1 reads SQVTM; CDR2 reads ANQGSEA. V was trimmed by 6 bases and J by 10 bases, leaving 15 bases between them. For the CDR3, the DNA is TGCAGCGTCTTAGGGGCAGGGGTAGCTTTCTTT. As protein: CSVLGAGVAFF.

The chain employs TRBV29-1 and TRBJ2-5, with TRBD1 matching over 12 bases. Germline values: CDR1 SQVTM, CDR2 ANQGSEA. The CDR3 contains 16 residues. V was clipped by 7 bases and J by 7 bases; unmatched bases: 16. CDR3 amino acids: CSAALGDRGLGGTQYF. The CDR3 DNA is TGCAGCGCCGCCCTGGGGGACAGGGGGCTTGGCGGGACCCAGTACTTC.

V is TRBV18 and J is TRBJ1-1; 10 positions match TRBD1. Germline V gene lookup returns CDR1 KGHSH and CDR2 LQKENI. The CDR3 length is 16 residues. V gave up 4 bases and J gave up 4 bases; unmatched junction bases: 9. DNA for the CDR3: TGTGCCAGCTCACTGACAGGGGGCCCGGCGGGCACTGAAGCTTTCTTT. Protein: CASSLTGGPAGTEAFF.